One and the same sample provided the 21 T cell receptor beta chains below, sequenced in a study of blood T cell repertoires in COVID-19. Measured with immunoSEQ multiplex PCR; TCRdb has only the in-frame clones, and not every one. This sample has around 63,000 clones; under 85% occur once, and the top ten carry approximately 6%. The sequenced material came from peripheral blood. The receptors come from a woman between 65 and 79 years old with acute or convalescent COVID-19.

The chain links TRBV25-1 to TRBJ1-1; 8 bases map to TRBD1. The J segment lost 3 bases and the V segment lost 6 bases, leaving 9 bases of the junction unmatched. This CDR3 is 15 amino acids long. Germline CDR1 and CDR2: MGHDK and SYGVNS. Here the CDR3 DNA reads TGTGCCAGCAGCCCTACGGACAGGGAGGACACTGAAGCTTTCTTT. It translates to CASSPTDREDTEAFF.

CDR3 loop: CASSNDRGSYEQYF. The CDR3 bases are TGTGCCAGTAGTAACGACAGGGGCTCCTACGAGCAGTACTTC. V and J are TRBV19 and TRBJ2-7; TRBD1 agrees at 8 bases. V trimming: 4 bases; J trimming: 0 bases; junction bases outside the gene matches: 2. The CDR3 loop spans 14 amino acids. Germline lookup yields CDR1 LNHDA and CDR2 SQIVND (reference sequence).

J is TRBJ2-5 and V is TRBV20-1, with D possibly TRBD1 on 5 matching bases. Germline loops: CDR1 DFQATT, CDR2 SNEGSKA (reference sequence). The CDR3 spans 11 residues. V gave up 2 bases and J gave up 12 bases, with 13 bases separating them. Here the CDR3 reads CSARRGGGEYF. The CDR3 DNA reads TGCAGTGCTAGAAGGGGTGGCGGCGAGTACTTC.

The chain joins TRBV9 to TRBJ1-6, with D maybe TRBD1 (6 bases). Germline V gene sequence: CDR1 SGDLS, CDR2 YYNGEE. This CDR3 is 16 amino acids long. Trimming shortened V by 4 bases and J by 2 bases, and 13 bases separated the two germline ends. The CDR3, as DNA: TGTGCCAGCAGCCAAACAGGGAACGCCTATAATTCACCCCTCCACTTT. Its protein is CASSQTGNAYNSPLHF.

The gene calls are TRBV29-1 and TRBJ1-1; no firm D call. The V and J ends lost 6 bases and 3 bases respectively, with 11 bases between them. The CDR3 is 12 residues long. Germline V CDR1 and CDR2: SQVTM, ANQGSEA. DNA of the CDR3: TGCAGCGTAACTATCACGGACACTGAAGCTTTCTTT. Translating gives CSVTITDTEAFF.

The CDR3 here is CAWRPIVGLRYEQYF. CDR3 DNA: TGTGCCTGGAGGCCGATCGTGGGACTCCGATACGAGCAGTACTTC. The rearrangement links TRBV30 to TRBJ2-7, with D possibly matching TRBD2 (6 bases). V was cut by 3 bases and J by 4 bases, with 19 bases left in between. The CDR3 sequence is 15 residues long. Per germline, CDR1 GTSNPN and CDR2 SVGIG (reference sequence).

Only a few counts were recorded for this clone. The chain recombines TRBV6-2 or TRBV6-3 with TRBJ2-2, with D perhaps TRBD2 (5 bases). V gave up 5 bases and J gave up 2 bases, with 18 bases separating them. There are 17 residues in the CDR3. CDR1 MNHEY and CDR2 SVGEGT come from the germline V gene. The CDR3: CASSAGRAATNTGELFF. Here the CDR3 DNA reads TGTGCCAGCAGTGCCGGTAGAGCGGCGACTAACACCGGGGAGCTGTTTTTT.

The chain carries TRBV29-1 and TRBJ1-6; the D is unclear. Germline CDR1 is SQVTM and CDR2 is ANQGSEA. This CDR3 is 14 amino acids long. Trimming left V 8 bases short and J 2 bases short, with 13 bases between. CDR3 in DNA: TGCAGCATCTCTGAGGCTACCTATAATTCACCCCTCCACTTT. Translating it yields CSISEATYNSPLHF. Together with reference TRBV29-1 and TRBJ1-6, the CDR3 gives the full variable domain: SAVISQKPSRDICQRGTSLTIQCQVDSQVTMMFWYRQQPGQSLTLIATANQGSEATYESGFVIDKFPISRPNLTFSTLTVSNMSPEDSSIYLCSISEATYNSPLHFGNGTRLTVT.

CDR3 sequence (DNA): TGTGCCAGCAGCCGATGGGACAGGGTAACAGAGACCCAGTACTTC. This codes for CASSRWDRVTETQYF. The chain recombines TRBV3-1 (or the pseudogene TRBV3-2) with TRBJ2-5, with 9 positions matching TRBD1. CDR1 is LGHDT and CDR2 is YNNKEL in the germline V gene (reference sequence). J was trimmed by 4 bases and V by 4 bases; bases with no gene match: 7. The CDR3 covers 15 residues.

Sample share makes this clone medium-sized. This chain links TRBV24-1 with TRBJ2-2, with D possibly TRBD1 on 5 matching bases. The CDR3 covers 15 residues. The V gene's germline CDR1 is KGHDR and CDR2 SFDVKD. Between the trimmed V and J ends, which lost 3 bases and 6 bases, there was a span of 13 bases. The CDR3 bases are TGTGCCACCAGTGATCCAGGGTCAGAGTCCGGGGAGCTGTTTTTT. Encoded protein: CATSDPGSESGELFF.

This clone was observed a single time. The chain combines TRBV15 with TRBJ1-5; D might be TRBD1 (6 bases). The CDR3 is made up of 16 amino acids. The V end lost 5 bases, the J end lost 5 bases, and 19 bases lay between the germline ends. Looked up from germline, CDR1 is LNHNV and CDR2 is YYDKDF (reference sequence). CDR3 protein: CATSSLAQGRYQPQHF. The CDR3 region has the DNA TGTGCCACCAGCTCTCTAGCACAGGGAAGGTATCAGCCCCAGCATTTT.

This chain joins TRBV4-1 and TRBJ2-5; TRBD1 is a possible D gene (7 bases). Germline V gene lookup returns CDR1 MGHRA and CDR2 YSYEKL. The CDR3 is 16 residues long. With 7 bases removed from V and 4 bases from J, the gap between germline ends came to 22 bases. The CDR3 coding sequence is TGCGCCAGCACCCCGACGTCAGGGGGGACCGCAGAGACCCAGTACTTC. Protein: CASTPTSGGTAETQYF.

This clone was seen just once. V gene TRBV28 combines with J gene TRBJ2-1, with 8 bases aligning to TRBD1. CDR3 length equals 16 residues. The trim removed 5 bases at V and 0 bases at J, leaving 6 bases unmatched. Germline V gene sequence: CDR1 MDHEN, CDR2 SYDVKM. This chain's CDR3 is CASSPPGGSSYNEQFF. The CDR3 coding sequence is TGTGCCAGCAGTCCTCCAGGGGGCAGCTCCTACAATGAGCAGTTCTTC.

V is TRBV5-1 and J is TRBJ2-1, with 11 bases lining up with TRBD2. The length of the CDR3 is 20 residues. Trimming took 0 bases from V and 0 from J; bases not matched to a gene: 11. The germline gives CDR1 SGHRS, CDR2 YFSETQ. The CDR3 DNA follows: TGCGCCAGCAGCTTGGAGGCTAGCGGGGGGCCAAGACCCTCCTACAATGAGCAGTTCTTC. Protein sequence: CASSLEASGGPRPSYNEQFF.

The chain links TRBV7-9 to TRBJ2-4, with TRBD2 matching over 9 bases. This CDR3 spans 16 amino acids. V was pared by 5 bases and J by 0 bases, with 5 bases of the junction left unmatched. Looked up from germline, CDR1 is SEHNR and CDR2 is FQNEAQ (reference sequence). The CDR3 DNA is TGTGCCAGCAGCCCTGGGACTAGCCTAGCCAAAAACATTCAGTACTTC. This codes for CASSPGTSLAKNIQYF.

CDR3: CASSAQGYREVRSPLHF. The DNA for the CDR3 is TGTGCCAGCAGCGCACAGGGATATAGGGAAGTTAGATCACCCCTCCACTTT. The chain is built from TRBV7-6 and TRBJ1-6; the D gene is possibly TRBD1 (6 bases). CDR3 length equals 17 residues. V was shortened by 5 bases and J by 10 bases, with 24 bases between the two germline ends. The germline V gene encodes CDR1 SGHVS and CDR2 FNYEAQ. Looking up the rest from reference TRBV7-6 and TRBJ1-6 gives the full variable domain: GAGVSQSPRYKVTKRGQDVALRCDPISGHVSLYWYRQALGQGPEFLTYFNYEAQQDKSGLPNDRFSAERPEGSISTLTIQRTEQRDSAMYRCASSAQGYREVRSPLHFGNGTRLTVT.

This sequence joins TRBV28 and TRBJ2-5; 7 bases fit TRBD1. CDR3 length: 14 amino acids. The trim removed 2 bases at V and 5 bases at J, leaving 5 bases unmatched. Germline values: CDR1 MDHEN, CDR2 SYDVKM. The CDR3, as DNA: TGTGCCAGCAGTTTACGACAGGGCGTCGAGACCCAGTACTTC. Residues: CASSLRQGVETQYF.

This chain uses TRBV30 with TRBJ2-1, with 10 bases matching TRBD2. Per the germline V gene, CDR1 is GTSNPN and CDR2 is SVGIG (reference sequence). The CDR3 contains 16 residues. J gave up 0 bases and V 3 bases, and 5 bases lay outside the gene matches. CDR3 bases: TGTGCCTGGAGGGGGGGACTAGCGAACTCCTACAATGAGCAGTTCTTC. This translates into CAWRGGLANSYNEQFF.

This clone was observed once. The J gene is TRBJ1-1, the V gene TRBV20-1; D call uncertain. The CDR3 contains 11 residues. Looked up from germline, CDR1 is DFQATT and CDR2 is SNEGSKA (reference sequence). V shed 2 bases and J shed 3 bases, with 4 bases lying between them. CDR3 DNA: TGCAGTGCTAGATCTCACACTGAAGCTTTCTTT. This codes for CSARSHTEAFF.

The V call is TRBV7-2, the J call TRBJ2-3; no firm D call. The germline gives CDR1 SGHTA, CDR2 FQGNSA. The CDR3 consists of 16 residues. V dropped 0 bases and J dropped 1 base, with 11 bases sitting between them. DNA for the CDR3: TGTGCCAGCAGCTTAGCGATCAGGTTAGGCACAGATACGCAGTATTTT. It is translated as CASSLAIRLGTDTQYF.

This CDR3 reads CASRPGLEETQYF. The CDR3 bases are TGCGCCAGCAGACCAGGGTTAGAAGAGACCCAGTACTTC. V gene TRBV5-1 combines with J gene TRBJ2-5, with D possibly matching TRBD1 (5 bases). In germline, CDR1 is SGHRS, CDR2 YFSETQ. V gave up 5 bases and J gave up 3 bases, with 11 bases separating them. The CDR3 runs 13 residues. Based on the CDR3 plus reference TRBV5-1 and TRBJ2-5, the full variable domain is KAGVTQTPRYLIKTRGQQVTLSCSPISGHRSVSWYQQTPGQGLQFLFEYFSETQRNKGNFPGRFSGRQFSNSRSEMNVSTLELGDSALYLCASRPGLEETQYFGPGTRLLVL.